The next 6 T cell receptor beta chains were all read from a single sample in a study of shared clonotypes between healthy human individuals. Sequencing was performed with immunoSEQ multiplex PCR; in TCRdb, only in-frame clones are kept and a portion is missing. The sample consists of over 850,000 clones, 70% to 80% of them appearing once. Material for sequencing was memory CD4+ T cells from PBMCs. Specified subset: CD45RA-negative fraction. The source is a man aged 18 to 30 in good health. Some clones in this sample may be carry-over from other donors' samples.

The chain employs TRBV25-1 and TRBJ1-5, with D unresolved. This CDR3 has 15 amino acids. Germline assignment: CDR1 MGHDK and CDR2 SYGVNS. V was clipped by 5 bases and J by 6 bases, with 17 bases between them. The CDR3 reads CASSLEQSPCQPQHF. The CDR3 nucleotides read TGTGCCAGCAGTCTAGAACAGTCCCCTTGTCAGCCCCAGCATTTT.

CDR3 DNA sequence: TGTGCCTCCCGGGACAAGACCTACGAGCAGTACTTC. It codes for CASRDKTYEQYF. J is TRBJ2-7 and V is TRBV28; tentatively, D is TRBD1 (6 bases). The CDR3 contains 12 residues. The ends were cut back, 11 bases at V and 2 bases at J, with 13 bases in the middle. CDR1 MDHEN and CDR2 SYDVKM come from the germline V gene.

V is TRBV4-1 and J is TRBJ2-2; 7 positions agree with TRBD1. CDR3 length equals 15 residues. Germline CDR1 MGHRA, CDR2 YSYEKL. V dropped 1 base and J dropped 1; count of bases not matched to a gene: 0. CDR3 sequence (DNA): TGCGCCAGCAGCCAAGGACAGGGGAACACCGGGGAGCTGTTTTTT. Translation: CASSQGQGNTGELFF.

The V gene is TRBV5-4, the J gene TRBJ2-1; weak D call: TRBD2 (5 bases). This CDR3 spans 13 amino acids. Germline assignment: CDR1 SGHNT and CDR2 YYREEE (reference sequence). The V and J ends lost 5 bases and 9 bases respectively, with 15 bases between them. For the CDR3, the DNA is TGTGCCAGCAGTAGGGTCCCCGAGGGTGAGCAGTTCTTC. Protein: CASSRVPEGEQFF.

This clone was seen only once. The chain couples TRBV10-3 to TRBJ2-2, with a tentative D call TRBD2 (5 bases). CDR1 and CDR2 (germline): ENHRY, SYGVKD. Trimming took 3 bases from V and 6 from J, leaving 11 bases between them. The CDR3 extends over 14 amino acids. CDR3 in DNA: TGTGCCATCAGTGACGGTGCCGGGGCCGGGGAGCTGTTTTTT. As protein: CAISDGAGAGELFF.

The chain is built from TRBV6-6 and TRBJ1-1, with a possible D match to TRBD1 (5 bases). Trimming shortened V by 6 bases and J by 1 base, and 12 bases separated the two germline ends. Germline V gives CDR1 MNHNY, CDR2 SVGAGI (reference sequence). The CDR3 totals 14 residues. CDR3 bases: TGTGCCAGCAGCAGGACACCGACGAACACTGAAGCTTTCTTT. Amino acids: CASSRTPTNTEAFF.